These 8 T cell receptor beta chains came from one sample sequenced in a study of early T cells in non-severe SARS-CoV-2 infection. TCRdb redid the calling of the 5' RACE reads with MiXCR, one entry per CDR3 protein. The top ten hold 2.5% to 4% of the sample, which has 90,000 to 120,000 distinct CDR3 sequences, about an eighth seen once. The sequencing input was whole blood. The receptors originated from an adult who was a healthcare worker with PCR-confirmed SARS-CoV-2 infection or an uninfected control (not recorded which).

This clonotype was seen a few times. The chain recombines TRBV12-3 or TRBV12-4 with TRBJ2-5; 9 bases fit TRBD1. V was pared by 4 bases and J by 2 bases, with 5 bases of the junction left unmatched. The CDR3 length is 15 residues. CDR3 in amino acids: CASSSPGTGQETQYF. CDR3 in DNA: TGTGCCAGCAGTTCGCCTGGGACAGGGCAAGAGACCCAGTACTTC.

This clonotype was found many times. This chain joins TRBV11-1 and TRBJ2-1; 9 bases match TRBD1. The CDR3 is 14 amino acids. Germline assignment: CDR1 SGHAT and CDR2 FQDESV (reference sequence). With 4 bases clipped from V and 6 bases from J, the junction kept 4 bases outside the gene matches. The CDR3 protein is CASSWDRAGNEQFF. The DNA of the CDR3 is TGTGCCAGCAGCTGGGACAGGGCGGGCAATGAGCAGTTCTTC.

The table lists this clonotype with a few counts. DNA for the CDR3: TGTGCCAGCGGTACTAGCGGGAAACCACCCCATGAGCAGTTCTTC. Its protein product is CASGTSGKPPHEQFF. The chain is built from TRBV28 and TRBJ2-1; TRBD2 matches 10 bases. CDR1 and CDR2 from the germline V gene are MDHEN and SYDVKM. V lost 8 bases, J lost 8 bases, and 12 bases stayed unmatched. The CDR3 has 15 residues.

The chain couples TRBV10-1 to TRBJ2-1; no definite D call. CDR1 and CDR2 from the germline V gene are WNHNN and SYGVQD (reference sequence). The CDR3 runs 13 residues. V was clipped by 2 bases and J by 7 bases, with 9 bases between them. CDR3 sequence (DNA): TGCGCCAGCAGTGAGGGCCTTCTTAATGAGCAGTTCTTC. Translating gives CASSEGLLNEQFF.

The sample holds many counts of this clonotype. The rearrangement joins TRBV7-6 to TRBJ2-4; TRBD2 matches 13 bases. The ends lost 2 bases at V and 0 bases at J; junction bases unmatched: 16. The CDR3 length is 22 residues. CDR1 is SGHVS, CDR2 FNYEAQ, per germline. DNA for the CDR3: TGTGCCAGCAGCTTAAAGGGCCTTACTGGACTAGCGGGGGCCAAAGCCAAAAACATTCAGTACTTC. It specifies CASSLKGLTGLAGAKAKNIQYF.

As concerns this clonotype: This may arise from a read error, as a much more abundant clone is one base away. The rearrangement uses TRBV11-2 and TRBJ2-1; a weak D match, TRBD2 (5 bases). Germline V gene lookup returns CDR1 SGHAT and CDR2 FQNNGV. The CDR3 contains 13 residues. CDR3 nucleotides: TGTGTCAGCAGCTCCGCTTTGGAGGATGAGCAGTTCTTC. Translating gives CVSSSALEDEQFF.

The chain employs TRBV28 and TRBJ1-3; D is ambiguous. Per germline, CDR1 MDHEN and CDR2 SYDVKM. The CDR3 consists of 15 residues. The germline V and J ends were trimmed by 3 bases and 3 bases, with 12 bases remaining between them. This CDR3 is CASSFGSRFGNTIYF. The CDR3 DNA reads as TGTGCCAGCAGTTTCGGGTCACGGTTTGGAAACACCATATATTTT.

This clonotype was counted a few times. The chain has TRBV4-2 and TRBJ2-7, with D unclear. This CDR3 region has 16 residues. Germline V lookup: CDR1 LGHNA, CDR2 YNFKEQ. Trimming took off 0 bases at V and 9 bases at J, with 21 bases between the two ends. The CDR3 loop is CASSQDRVSPVTAQYF. CDR3 DNA sequence: TGTGCCAGCAGCCAAGATCGAGTTAGCCCAGTGACGGCGCAGTACTTC.